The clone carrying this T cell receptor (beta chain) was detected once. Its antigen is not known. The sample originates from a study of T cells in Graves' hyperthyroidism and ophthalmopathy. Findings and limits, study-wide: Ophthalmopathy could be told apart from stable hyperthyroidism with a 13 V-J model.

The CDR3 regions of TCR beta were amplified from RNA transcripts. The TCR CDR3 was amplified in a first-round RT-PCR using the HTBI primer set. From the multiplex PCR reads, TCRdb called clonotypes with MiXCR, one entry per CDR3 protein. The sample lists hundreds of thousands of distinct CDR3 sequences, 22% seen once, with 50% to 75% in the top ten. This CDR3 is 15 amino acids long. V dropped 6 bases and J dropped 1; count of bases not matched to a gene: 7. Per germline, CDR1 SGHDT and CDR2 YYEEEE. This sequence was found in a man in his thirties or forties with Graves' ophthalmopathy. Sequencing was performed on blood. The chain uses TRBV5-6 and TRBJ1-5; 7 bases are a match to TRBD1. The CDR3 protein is CASTLNRGSNQPQHF. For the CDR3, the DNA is TGTGCCAGCACCCTCAACAGGGGAAGCAATCAGCCCCAGCATTTT.